This T cell receptor (beta chain) was captured by sequencing in a study of OX40 agonist ivuxolimab in advanced cancers. For this clone: Its specificity is not known.

Some clones are missing from TCRdb's copy, which holds only in-frame ones; the method was immunoSEQ multiplex PCR. The repertoire includes about 81,000 clones, 88% of them detected once, and under 0.6% sits in the top ten. Germline CDR1 is MDHEN and CDR2 is SYDVKM. The V end was cut by 7 bases, the J end by 4 bases, with 13 bases between. This CDR3 region has 13 residues. Study outcomes and limitations: Antigen specificity of clonally expanded peripheral T cells was not established.

Peripheral blood came from all dose cohorts at three timepoints. This TCR derives from an adult with an advanced solid tumor such as melanoma, head and neck, liver or kidney cancer. The sample consisted of CD4+ or CD8+ T cells sorted from blood, taken in a trial of the OX40 agonist ivuxolimab. This chain joins TRBV28 and TRBJ2-5; D assignment may be TRBD1 or TRBD2 (6 bases each). The CDR3 DNA is TGTGCCAGCACGTCGGGGGCGTCAGAGACCCAGTACTTC. It yields the protein CASTSGASETQYF.